The T cell receptor beta chain under discussion was sequenced for a study of identical twins. Broader study findings: Insertions were fewer in abundant cord blood beta clonotypes, whereas memory repertoires showed none of this pattern.

The CDR3 has 14 amino acids. Germline CDR1 and CDR2: SGHVS and FQNEAQ. Trimming removed 0 bases from V and 0 bases from J, with 5 bases in between. Healthy Caucasians, and only they, were the donors. Using its own MiXCR run on the 5' RACE reads, TCRdb lists one record per CDR3 protein. This table has fewer than 650,000 distinct CDR3 sequences, over 8.5% appearing once. As regards this clonotype: No antigen is known for it.

These data also formed part of another study, on yellow fever vaccine responses in identical twins. That investigation notes: It has been reported that, in twins, the vaccine T cell response seemed partly convergent and partly personalized.

Sequencing was carried out using PBMCs. The TCR sequence derives from a woman aged 18-29 years in good health. This sequence joins TRBV7-8 and TRBJ1-1; D is undetermined. The CDR3 spells CASSLAEVNTEAFF. CDR3 DNA sequence: TGTGCCAGCAGCTTAGCTGAAGTGAACACTGAAGCTTTCTTT. The variable domain in full, completed from reference TRBV7-8 and TRBJ1-1, reads GAGVSQSPRYKVAKRGQDVALRCDPISGHVSLFWYQQALGQGPEFLTYFQNEAQLDKSGLPSDRFFAERPEGSVSTLKIQRTQQEDSAVYLCASSLAEVNTEAFFGQGTRLTVV.